What follows are 21 T cell receptor beta chains derived from one specimen sequenced in a study of blood T cell repertoires in COVID-19. Data came from immunoSEQ multiplex PCR; TCRdb stores just in-frame clones and leaves some out. This sample has approximately 400,000 clones, with approximately 90% found just once. Input material: peripheral blood. The receptors originated from a woman aged 50 to 60 with COVID-19, enrolled during active disease.

This clone was counted a single time. V and J are TRBV29-1 and TRBJ2-1; D is perhaps TRBD2 (6 bases). The CDR3 loop spans 14 amino acids. The germline CDR1 and CDR2 sequences are SQVTM and ANQGSEA. Deletions cut 4 bases from V and 9 bases from J, with 19 bases between. For the CDR3, the DNA is TGCAGCGTTGGGACACTCCTCGGGGGTGGTGAGCAGTTCTTC. Its protein is CSVGTLLGGGEQFF.

This sequence joins TRBV19 and TRBJ1-4, with D uncertain. The CDR3 sequence is 14 residues long. In germline, CDR1 is LNHDA, CDR2 SQIVND (reference sequence). V lost 1 base and J lost 3, with 6 bases in between. DNA for the CDR3: TGTGCCAGTAGTATAGGCGGTTCTAATGAAAAACTGTTTTTT. Its protein product is CASSIGGSNEKLFF. The full variable domain, its missing parts supplied by reference TRBV19 and TRBJ1-4, is DGGITQSPKYLFRKEGQNVTLSCEQNLNHDAMYWYRQDPGQGLRLIYYSQIVNDFQKGDIAEGYSVSREKKESFPLTVTSAQKNPTAFYLCASSIGGSNEKLFFGSGTQLSVL.

The chain carries TRBV6-5 and TRBJ2-7; TRBD1 is a possible D gene (5 bases). CDR3 length: 12 amino acids. Trimming removed 6 bases at V and 2 bases at J, with 8 bases between. The germline V gene encodes CDR1 MNHEY and CDR2 SVGAGI. DNA for the CDR3: TGTGCCAGCAGGGACAACCCCTACGAGCAGTACTTC. Translation gives CASRDNPYEQYF.

The V gene is TRBV5-1, the J gene TRBJ2-7, with D perhaps matching TRBD1 (5 bases). The ends were cut back, 6 bases at V and 2 bases at J, with 12 bases in the middle. The germline gives CDR1 SGHRS, CDR2 YFSETQ. This CDR3 is built from 13 residues. CDR3 protein: CASTSDTTYEQYF. The CDR3 nucleotides are TGCGCCAGCACCTCGGACACCACCTACGAGCAGTACTTC.

CDR3 sequence reads: CASTLGGLGTEAFF. CDR3 sequence (DNA): TGTGCCAGCACGCTCGGGGGATTGGGCACTGAAGCTTTCTTT. The chain uses TRBV27 and TRBJ1-1; D is perhaps TRBD1 (5 bases). V was trimmed by 7 bases and J by 4 bases, leaving 16 bases between them. This CDR3 region has 14 residues. Germline loops: CDR1 MNHEY, CDR2 SMNVEV (reference sequence).

V usage is TRBV4-1 and J usage is TRBJ1-5; 8 bases agree with TRBD1. With V trimmed by 4 bases and J by 2 bases, 4 bases remained unmatched. The CDR3 is 15 amino acids. Germline CDR1 and CDR2: MGHRA and YSYEKL. Here the CDR3 reads CASSPMGQGNQPQHF. The CDR3 nucleotides are TGCGCCAGCAGCCCGATGGGACAGGGCAATCAGCCCCAGCATTTT.

With regard to this clone: Within the sample, other DNA sequences also encode this same CDR3. V is TRBV7-9 and J is TRBJ2-3, with 7 bases lining up with TRBD1. Germline V gives CDR1 SEHNR, CDR2 FQNEAQ (reference sequence). The J segment lost 4 bases and the V segment lost 1 base, leaving 2 bases of the junction unmatched. The length of the CDR3 is 14 residues. CDR3 sequence: CASSLGQGADTQYF. CDR3 sequence (DNA): TGTGCCAGCAGCTTAGGTCAGGGGGCAGATACGCAGTATTTT.

The chain employs TRBV14 and TRBJ2-1, with TRBD1 identical over 7 bases. Germline V gene data show CDR1 as SGHDN and CDR2 as FVKESK. With V trimmed by 1 base and J by 5 bases, 5 bases remained unmatched. The CDR3 has 15 amino acids. The DNA of the CDR3 is TGTGCCAGCAGCCAAGTAGAGACAGGGAACAATGAGCAGTTCTTC. Translated: CASSQVETGNNEQFF.

The J gene is TRBJ1-6, the V gene TRBV15; TRBD1 matches at 7 bases. Trimming at V came to 5 bases and at J to 7 bases, leaving 11 bases not matched to a gene. The germline CDR1 and CDR2 sequences are LNHNV and YYDKDF (reference sequence). The CDR3 sequence is 16 residues long. As DNA, the CDR3 is TGTGCCACCAGCCCTGCTCAGGGGGAAAGCAATTCACCCCTCCACTTT. Amino acids: CATSPAQGESNSPLHF.

The chain combines TRBV30 with TRBJ1-2, with unresolved D. The germline gives CDR1 GTSNPN, CDR2 SVGIG (reference sequence). V was trimmed by 0 bases and J by 5 bases, leaving 7 bases between them. CDR3 length: 12 residues. The CDR3 reads CAWSVAPYGYTF. The CDR3 DNA is TGTGCCTGGAGTGTAGCCCCTTATGGCTACACCTTC.

This sequence joins TRBV6-6 and TRBJ1-1, with D uncertain. The germline V gene encodes CDR1 MNHNY and CDR2 SVGAGI (reference sequence). V lost 4 bases, J lost 0 bases, and 6 bases lay in between. The CDR3 runs 13 residues. The CDR3 nucleotides read TGTGCCAGCAGTTTTGGGCTGAACACTGAAGCTTTCTTT. Translation gives CASSFGLNTEAFF.

The chain carries TRBV7-8 and TRBJ1-2, with D unclear. CDR3 size: 14 residues. Deletions cut 3 bases from V and 4 bases from J, with 12 bases between. From germline, CDR1 is SGHVS and CDR2 FQNEAQ. The CDR3 coding sequence is TGTGCCAGCAGCTTGGACGGGAACCGCTATGGCTACACCTTC. This codes for CASSLDGNRYGYTF.

The V and J genes are TRBV2 and TRBJ2-1, with 9 bases aligning to TRBD2. The CDR3 sequence is 14 residues long. In germline, CDR1 is SNHLY, CDR2 FYNNEI. Unmatched junction bases numbered 4, after V lost 4 bases and J lost 6 bases. The CDR3 DNA sequence: TGTGCCAGCAGTGTCGGGCGGGGGGGCAATGAGCAGTTCTTC. Its protein is CASSVGRGGNEQFF.

The chain is built from TRBV25-1 and TRBJ1-2; weak D call: TRBD1 (5 bases). The germline V gene has CDR1 MGHDK and CDR2 SYGVNS. CDR3 length: 14 residues. Trimming pared 0 bases from V and 8 bases from J, leaving 13 bases between. The CDR3 nucleotides read TGTGCCAGCAGTGAATACGGAGGGGCGGGAGGCTACACCTTC. Residues: CASSEYGGAGGYTF.

The chain employs TRBV24-1 and TRBJ2-3; 8 bases line up with TRBD1. The CDR3 has 18 amino acids. CDR1 is KGHDR, CDR2 SFDVKD, per germline. Germline trimming cut 5 bases from V and 2 bases from J; bases unmatched to any gene: 14. CDR3 DNA sequence: TGTGCCACCAGTGGTACCTCTCCGGGACAGGATTTCACAGATACGCAGTATTTT. Its translation: CATSGTSPGQDFTDTQYF.

V is TRBV21-1 and J is TRBJ1-1; the table's TRBD1 call for D was not verified on the DNA. TRBV21-1 represents a pseudogene. CDR3 length: 19 residues. The DNA of the CDR3 is TGTGCCAGCACCACGGGGGGAATTAGGGACAGGGCGAGGGACACTGAAGCTTTCTTT. Protein: CASTTGGIRDRARDTEAFF.

The CDR3 is CTSSQDPNSAFF. In DNA, the CDR3 is TGCACCAGCAGCCAAGACCCAAACTCCGCTTTCTTT. The chain links TRBV1 to TRBJ1-1. TRBV1 is termed a pseudogene. CDR3 length: 12 residues.

The V gene is TRBV5-1, the J gene TRBJ2-2; 14 positions agree with TRBD2. Germline-derived CDR1 and CDR2 are SGHRS and YFSETQ. V lost 4 bases, J lost 7 bases, and 9 bases stayed unmatched. The CDR3 is made up of 17 amino acids. The CDR3 nucleotides are TGCGCCAGCAGCCGGGGACTAGCGGGGGCCTCGGACGGGGAGCTGTTTTTT. Its translation: CASSRGLAGASDGELFF.

The chain is built from TRBV6-5 and TRBJ1-2; D may be TRBD1 (6 bases). The CDR3 consists of 14 residues. The V gene's germline CDR1 is MNHEY and CDR2 SVGAGI. V shed 6 bases and J shed 2 bases, with 13 bases lying between them. The CDR3 reads CASSPGTSNYGYTF. The CDR3 region has the DNA TGTGCCAGCAGCCCCGGGACATCAAACTATGGCTACACCTTC.

The chain has TRBV4-2 and TRBJ1-2; 8 bases are shared with TRBD1. V lost 1 base to trimming and J lost 5 bases; unmatched junction nucleotides: 6. Germline assignment: CDR1 LGHNA and CDR2 YNFKEQ. This CDR3 is 15 amino acids long. CDR3 sequence reads: CASSQGTDRVYGYTF. For the CDR3, the DNA is TGTGCCAGCAGCCAAGGCACGGACAGGGTGTATGGCTACACCTTC.

J is TRBJ1-2 and V is TRBV28; 9 bases map to TRBD1. Germline V gene sequence: CDR1 MDHEN, CDR2 SYDVKM. CDR3 length equals 14 residues. Trimming cost V 6 bases and J 4 bases; bases outside gene matches: 6. The CDR3: CASRPTGGSYGYTF. The CDR3 coding sequence is TGTGCCAGCAGGCCTACAGGGGGCAGCTATGGCTACACCTTC.